The 24 T cell receptor beta chains below were found in one sample sequenced in a study of blood T cells in healthy people across ages. A second 7 to 11 cycle PCR used barcoded and J-beta primers. Each CDR3 protein gets one entry after TCRdb re-called the 5' RACE reads with MiXCR. Among approximately 800,000 distinct CDR3 sequences listed, under 40% were seen once. Specimen: blood. Receptor source: a man between 18 and 35 years old in good health.

In its sample, this clonotype was seen a few times. V gene TRBV6-5 combines with J gene TRBJ1-2; possible D gene TRBD1, 5 bases. The CDR3 is 12 amino acids. V shed 8 bases and J shed 3 bases, with 10 bases lying between them. Germline V gene data show CDR1 as MNHEY and CDR2 as SVGAGI. Here the CDR3 reads CASAPGHYGYTF. In DNA form, the CDR3 reads TGTGCCAGCGCCCCGGGGCACTATGGCTACACCTTC.

The chain carries TRBV5-1 and TRBJ1-1; a weak D match, TRBD1 (6 bases). Germline CDR1 is SGHRS and CDR2 is YFSETQ. The CDR3 spans 16 residues. V was trimmed by 2 bases and J by 1 base, leaving 15 bases between them. CDR3 residues: CASSLELQGKNTEAFF. CDR3 nucleotide sequence: TGCGCCAGCAGCTTAGAACTGCAGGGGAAGAACACTGAAGCTTTCTTT.

This chain links TRBV5-1 with TRBJ2-2, with a possible D match to TRBD2 (6 bases). This CDR3 comprises 15 residues. V was pared by 2 bases and J by 2 bases, with 10 bases between. The V gene's germline CDR1 is SGHRS and CDR2 YFSETQ. The CDR3 bases are TGCGCCAGCAGCTTCCTAGCGCGAAACACCGGGGAGCTGTTTTTT. Residues: CASSFLARNTGELFF.

The J gene is TRBJ2-5, the V gene TRBV5-1, with a possible D match to TRBD1 (6 bases). The length of the CDR3 is 15 residues. CDR1 SGHRS and CDR2 YFSETQ come from the germline V gene. Between the trimmed V and J ends, which lost 0 bases and 11 bases, there was a span of 20 bases. The chain's CDR3 is CASSLGTDPNIEQYF. For the CDR3, the DNA is TGCGCCAGCAGCTTGGGGACAGACCCAAACATTGAGCAGTACTTC.

This clonotype came up a few times. V usage is TRBV5-1 and J usage is TRBJ2-5; tentatively, D is TRBD1 (6 bases). This CDR3 is built from 13 residues. V lost 6 bases to trimming and J lost 4 bases, with 13 bases between them. In germline, CDR1 is SGHRS, CDR2 YFSETQ. The CDR3 protein is CASTTGQLETQYF. The CDR3 DNA follows: TGCGCCAGCACGACCGGACAGTTAGAGACCCAGTACTTC. The full variable domain, rest sourced from reference TRBV5-1 and TRBJ2-5, is KAGVTQTPRYLIKTRGQQVTLSCSPISGHRSVSWYQQTPGQGLQFLFEYFSETQRNKGNFPGRFSGRQFSNSRSEMNVSTLELGDSALYLCASTTGQLETQYFGPGTRLLVL.

The V and J genes are TRBV4-1 and TRBJ2-1; possibly TRBD2 for D (5 bases). V shed 1 base and J shed 3 bases, with 13 bases lying between them. This CDR3 is 16 amino acids long. Germline V lookup: CDR1 MGHRA, CDR2 YSYEKL. The CDR3 bases are TGCGCCAGCAGCCAAGGGGCGGAGCGGTACTACAATGAGCAGTTCTTC. Translated: CASSQGAERYYNEQFF.

This clonotype has only a few counts. The CDR3 loop is CASSVGSGGVKNIQYF. The CDR3 bases are TGTGCCAGCAGCGTAGGGAGCGGGGGGGTCAAAAACATTCAGTACTTC. The chain is built from TRBV9 and TRBJ2-4, with 10 bases identical to TRBD2. There are 16 residues in the CDR3. The ends lost 0 bases at V and 3 bases at J; junction bases unmatched: 3. Germline CDR1 SGDLS, CDR2 YYNGEE.

The chain has TRBV10-3 and TRBJ1-5, with a tentative D call TRBD1 (5 bases). CDR3 size: 14 residues. The V gene's germline CDR1 is ENHRY and CDR2 SYGVKD. Trimming cost V 2 bases and J 0 bases, with 5 bases left between them. The CDR3 loop is CAISEGASNQPQHF. In nucleotides, the CDR3 is TGTGCCATCAGTGAGGGGGCTAGCAATCAGCCCCAGCATTTT.

V gene TRBV30 combines with J gene TRBJ1-1, with a tentative D call TRBD1 (6 bases). Germline V gene lookup returns CDR1 GTSNPN and CDR2 SVGIG (reference sequence). V was pared by 1 base and J by 2 bases, with 17 bases between. There are 16 residues in the CDR3. CDR3 bases: TGTGCCTGGAGTGAAACCCGAAACAGGGTTAACACTGAAGCTTTCTTT. Translated, it gives CAWSETRNRVNTEAFF.

The chain carries TRBV5-5 and TRBJ2-3, with D perhaps assigned TRBD1 or TRBD2 (5 bases each). Per the germline V gene, CDR1 is SGHKS and CDR2 is YYEKEE (reference sequence). The CDR3 length is 14 residues. V lost 6 bases and J lost 1, with 12 bases in between. The DNA for the CDR3 is TGTGCCAGCAAAGAGGGGAAGGGCACAGATACGCAGTATTTT. This gives the protein CASKEGKGTDTQYF.

The gene calls are TRBV7-2 and TRBJ1-2, with TRBD1 as a possible D gene (5 bases). V shed 5 bases and J shed 8 bases, with 21 bases lying between them. This CDR3 spans 15 amino acids. Germline assignment: CDR1 SGHTA and CDR2 FQGNSA. As DNA, the CDR3 is TGTGCCAGCAGCGGAAGGGAAGGGGTTTTGAGGGGCTACACCTTC. It translates to CASSGREGVLRGYTF.

This clonotype was picked up many times. J is TRBJ2-1 and V is TRBV9; TRBD2 matches at 8 bases. V shed 4 bases, J shed 3 bases, and the junction held 6 bases outside the gene matches. Germline lookup yields CDR1 SGDLS and CDR2 YYNGEE. This CDR3 spans 15 amino acids. Here the CDR3 DNA reads TGTGCCAGCAGCCCTCCGGGGGGGAACTACAATGAGCAGTTCTTC. This codes for CASSPPGGNYNEQFF.

The rearrangement links TRBV6-2 or TRBV6-3 to TRBJ2-3; 11 bases fit TRBD2. The V segment lost 5 bases and the J segment 0 bases; nucleotides outside the gene matches: 7. CDR3 size: 17 residues. Germline CDR1 and CDR2: MNHEY and SVGEGT. The CDR3 here is CASSPGTSGLSTDTQYF. The CDR3 DNA sequence: TGTGCCAGCAGTCCCGGGACTAGCGGACTTAGCACAGATACGCAGTATTTT.

On this clonotype itself: At one of its ends the junction is not consistent with the germline gene, which may arise from a read error. V gene TRBV25-1 combines with J gene TRBJ1-5, with 8 bases identical to TRBD1. This CDR3 comprises 14 residues. Germline CDR1 reads MGHDK; CDR2 reads SYGVNS. The CDR3 coding sequence is TGTGCCAGCAGTGGGGCAGGGGGCGCTCAGCCCCGGCATTTT. This gives the protein CASSGAGGAQPRHF.

This clonotype was observed a few times. CDR3: CASSHGGQYNEQYF. The CDR3 DNA sequence: TGTGCCAGCAGCCACGGGGGGCAGTACAATGAGCAGTACTTC. This chain joins TRBV7-2 and TRBJ2-7; D perhaps matches TRBD2 (7 bases). The V end was cut by 5 bases, the J end by 7 bases, with 18 bases between. The CDR3 has 14 residues. CDR1 is SGHTA and CDR2 is FQGNSA in the germline V gene.

In nucleotides, the CDR3 is TGTGCCAGCAGCGTAGTTGGTGGCAGGGCAGATACGCAGTATTTT. Amino acids: CASSVVGGRADTQYF. The chain combines TRBV9 with TRBJ2-3; maybe TRBD1 (5 bases). CDR3 size: 15 residues. Germline V gene data show CDR1 as SGDLS and CDR2 as YYNGEE. Trimming left V 0 bases short and J 4 bases short, with 12 bases between.

The chain joins TRBV12-3 or TRBV12-4 to TRBJ2-2, with TRBD1 matching over 7 bases. V was pared by 5 bases and J by 3 bases, with 6 bases of the junction left unmatched. CDR3 length: 15 amino acids. The CDR3 loop is CASSPPGQHTGELFF. The CDR3 region has the DNA TGTGCCAGCAGTCCGCCGGGACAGCACACCGGGGAGCTGTTTTTT.

Turning to this clonotype: A much larger clone sits a single nucleotide away, making a read error possible. The chain links TRBV13 to TRBJ2-5; D is uncertain. The CDR3 is 13 amino acids. Germline-derived CDR1 and CDR2 are PRHDT and FYEKMQ (reference sequence). Written as DNA, the CDR3 is TGTGCCGGCAGTACCGAGTTTCAAGAGACCCAGTACTTC. Its translation: CAGSTEFQETQYF.

This clonotype was counted between two and nine times. V and J are TRBV20-1 and TRBJ1-1, with 8 bases fitting TRBD1. The CDR3 is made up of 15 amino acids. Germline CDR1 reads DFQATT; CDR2 reads SNEGSKA (reference sequence). V trimming: 3 bases; J trimming: 3 bases; junction bases outside the gene matches: 9. The CDR3 loop is CSASGVGQGHTEAFF. The CDR3 DNA sequence: TGCAGTGCTAGTGGTGTTGGACAGGGCCACACTGAAGCTTTCTTT.

This clonotype was counted between two and nine times. The chain carries TRBV7-8 and TRBJ2-5, with 12 bases fitting TRBD2. Trimming removed 2 bases from V and 1 base from J; junction bases left unmatched: 5. The CDR3 loop spans 17 amino acids. Germline V gene lookup returns CDR1 SGHVS and CDR2 FQNEAQ. CDR3: CASSLLAGGSGQETQYF. The CDR3 DNA reads TGTGCCAGCAGCTTACTAGCGGGGGGGTCGGGCCAAGAGACCCAGTACTTC.

This clonotype was picked up many times. V is TRBV3-1 and J is TRBJ1-2; D call uncertain. CDR3 length: 14 residues. The V gene lost 4 bases and the J gene lost 3 bases, with 12 bases spanning the gap. Per germline, CDR1 LGHDT and CDR2 YNNKEL (reference sequence). The CDR3 sequence: CASSRPDVDYGYTF. CDR3 nucleotide sequence: TGTGCCAGCAGCCGACCGGACGTGGACTATGGCTACACCTTC. Combining the CDR3 with reference TRBV3-1 and TRBJ1-2 gives the whole variable domain DTAVSQTPKYLVTQMGNDKSIKCEQNLGHDTMYWYKQDSKKFLKIMFSYNNKELIINETVPNRFSPKSPDKAHLNLHINSLELGDSAVYFCASSRPDVDYGYTFGSGTRLTVV.

This clonotype has ten or more counts. The chain joins TRBV4-3 to TRBJ2-7; D possibly uses TRBD1 or TRBD2 (5 bases each). The CDR3 has 17 residues. The V gene lost 1 base and the J gene lost 0 bases, with 16 bases spanning the gap. CDR1 LGHNA and CDR2 YSLEER come from the germline V gene. The CDR3 sequence is CASSQGLGTLSSYEQYF. CDR3 in DNA: TGCGCCAGCAGCCAAGGTTTAGGGACCTTGAGCTCCTACGAGCAGTACTTC.

This chain uses TRBV4-2 with TRBJ1-3; no reliable D call. V lost 1 base and J lost 2, with 12 bases in between. CDR3 length: 16 amino acids. Per germline, CDR1 LGHNA and CDR2 YNFKEQ. The CDR3 loop is CASSQAVRATGNTIYF. The CDR3 bases are TGTGCCAGCAGCCAAGCAGTGAGGGCAACTGGAAACACCATATATTTT.

This clonotype was detected only a few times. The chain joins TRBV7-8 to TRBJ2-3; no clear D gene. The V end lost 5 bases, the J end lost 5 bases, and 11 bases lay between the germline ends. Germline V gene lookup returns CDR1 SGHVS and CDR2 FQNEAQ. The CDR3 consists of 13 residues. Here the CDR3 reads CASSKASEDTQYF. In DNA form, the CDR3 reads TGTGCCAGCAGCAAGGCCTCGGAAGATACGCAGTATTTT. Full variable domain (remainder filled in from reference TRBV7-8 and TRBJ2-3): GAGVSQSPRYKVAKRGQDVALRCDPISGHVSLFWYQQALGQGPEFLTYFQNEAQLDKSGLPSDRFFAERPEGSVSTLKIQRTQQEDSAVYLCASSKASEDTQYFGPGTRLTVL.